This T cell receptor (beta chain) was obtained from a study of T-cell memory formation after mild COVID-19. This clonotype was seen a handful of times. TCRdb used MiXCR to reprocess the 5' RACE reads, holding one entry per CDR3 protein. Seen here are 120,000 to 150,000 distinct CDR3 sequences, roughly 6.3% observed once, and the top ten hold more than 2%. The V end lost 3 bases, the J end lost 9 bases, and 17 bases lay between the germline ends. The CDR3 is 14 amino acids. The receptor was isolated from an adult woman who had mild COVID-19 (a few samples of this study predate the infection). Cell type and time point are not known. The chain couples TRBV12-3 or TRBV12-4 to TRBJ1-1; TRBD1 is a possible D gene (5 bases). Sequences were obtained from PBMCs or a T cell subset sorted from them (not recorded which). The CDR3 is CASSFSGRLDQAFF. The CDR3 coding sequence is TGTGCCAGCAGTTTTTCGGGGCGTCTTGATCAAGCTTTCTTT.